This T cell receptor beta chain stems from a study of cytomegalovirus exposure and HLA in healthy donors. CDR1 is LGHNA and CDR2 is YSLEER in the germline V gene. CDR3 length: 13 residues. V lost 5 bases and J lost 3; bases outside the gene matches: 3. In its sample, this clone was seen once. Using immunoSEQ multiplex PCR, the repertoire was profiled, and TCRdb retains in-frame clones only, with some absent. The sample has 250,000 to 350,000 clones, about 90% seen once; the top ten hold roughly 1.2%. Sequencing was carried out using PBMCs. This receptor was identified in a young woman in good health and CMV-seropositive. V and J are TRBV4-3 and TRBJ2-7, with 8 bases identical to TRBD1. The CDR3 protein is CASSKDRDYEQYF. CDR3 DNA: TGCGCCAGCAGCAAGGACAGGGACTACGAGCAGTACTTC.